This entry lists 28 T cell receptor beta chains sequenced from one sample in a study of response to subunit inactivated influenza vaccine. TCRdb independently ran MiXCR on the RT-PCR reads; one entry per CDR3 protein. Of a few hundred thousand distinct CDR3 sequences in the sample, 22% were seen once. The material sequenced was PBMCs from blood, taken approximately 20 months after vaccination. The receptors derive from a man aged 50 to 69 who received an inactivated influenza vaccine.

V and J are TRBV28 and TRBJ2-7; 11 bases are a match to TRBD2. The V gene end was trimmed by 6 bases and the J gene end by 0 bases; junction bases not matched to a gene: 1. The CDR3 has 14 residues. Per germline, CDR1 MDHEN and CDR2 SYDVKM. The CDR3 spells CASRLAGGSYEQYF. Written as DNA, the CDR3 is TGTGCCAGCAGGCTAGCGGGAGGCTCCTACGAGCAGTACTTC.

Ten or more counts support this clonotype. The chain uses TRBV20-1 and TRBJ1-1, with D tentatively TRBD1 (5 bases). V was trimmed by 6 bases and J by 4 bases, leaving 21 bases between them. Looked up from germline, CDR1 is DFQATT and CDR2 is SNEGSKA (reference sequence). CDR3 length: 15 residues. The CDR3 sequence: CSAYPGPKGSTEAFF. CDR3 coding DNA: TGCAGTGCGTATCCGGGTCCCAAGGGGTCCACTGAAGCTTTCTTT.

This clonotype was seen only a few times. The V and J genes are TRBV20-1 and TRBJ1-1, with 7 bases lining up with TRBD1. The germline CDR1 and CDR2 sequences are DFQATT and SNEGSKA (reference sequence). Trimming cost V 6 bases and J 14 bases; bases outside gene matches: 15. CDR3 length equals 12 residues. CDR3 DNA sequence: TGCAGTGCAGAGTGGGACAGCCCAGGAACCTTCTTT. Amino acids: CSAEWDSPGTFF.

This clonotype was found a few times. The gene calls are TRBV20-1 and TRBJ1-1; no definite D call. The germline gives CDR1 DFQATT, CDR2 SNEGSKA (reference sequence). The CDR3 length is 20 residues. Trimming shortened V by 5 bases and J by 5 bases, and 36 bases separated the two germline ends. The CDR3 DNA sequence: TGCAGTGCTGGAACACCTCTCATGAAGAGGCTGGGAATATTGAGGACTGAAGCTTTCTTT. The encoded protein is CSAGTPLMKRLGILRTEAFF.

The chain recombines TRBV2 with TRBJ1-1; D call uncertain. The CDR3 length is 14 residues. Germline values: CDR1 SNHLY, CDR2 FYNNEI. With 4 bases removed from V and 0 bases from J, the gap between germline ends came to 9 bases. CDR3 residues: CASSVLTMNTEAFF. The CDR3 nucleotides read TGTGCCAGCAGTGTTCTCACAATGAACACTGAAGCTTTCTTT.

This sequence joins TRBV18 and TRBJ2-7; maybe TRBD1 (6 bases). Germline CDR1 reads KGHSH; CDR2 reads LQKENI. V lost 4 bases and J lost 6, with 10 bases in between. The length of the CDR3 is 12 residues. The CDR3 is CASSQQGSEQYF. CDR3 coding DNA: TGTGCCAGCTCACAACAGGGCTCCGAGCAGTACTTC.

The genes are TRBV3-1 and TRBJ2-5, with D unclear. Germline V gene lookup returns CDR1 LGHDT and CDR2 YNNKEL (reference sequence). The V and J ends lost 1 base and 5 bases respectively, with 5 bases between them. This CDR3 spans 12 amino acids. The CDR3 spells CASSQVSETQYF. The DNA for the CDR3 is TGTGCCAGCAGCCAAGTTTCCGAGACCCAGTACTTC.

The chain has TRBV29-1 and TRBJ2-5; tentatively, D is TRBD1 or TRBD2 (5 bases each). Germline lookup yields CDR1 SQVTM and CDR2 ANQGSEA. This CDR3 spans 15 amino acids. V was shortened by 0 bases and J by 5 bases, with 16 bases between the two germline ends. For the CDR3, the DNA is TGCAGCGTTGAAGATAGTAACAGGAGAGGGGAGACCCAGTACTTC. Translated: CSVEDSNRRGETQYF.

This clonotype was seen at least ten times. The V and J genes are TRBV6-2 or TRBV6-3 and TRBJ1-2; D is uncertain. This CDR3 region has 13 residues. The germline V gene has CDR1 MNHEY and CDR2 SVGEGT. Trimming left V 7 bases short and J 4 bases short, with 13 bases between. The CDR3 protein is CASTPDGSYGYTF. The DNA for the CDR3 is TGTGCCAGCACCCCGGACGGTTCCTATGGCTACACCTTC.

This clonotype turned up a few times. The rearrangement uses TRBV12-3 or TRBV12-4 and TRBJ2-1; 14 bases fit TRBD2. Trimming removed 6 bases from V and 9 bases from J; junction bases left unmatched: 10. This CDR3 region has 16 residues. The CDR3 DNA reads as TGTGCCAGCAGAGAGCCGGGACTAGCGGGAGTTAGTGAGCAGTTCTTC. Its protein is CASREPGLAGVSEQFF.

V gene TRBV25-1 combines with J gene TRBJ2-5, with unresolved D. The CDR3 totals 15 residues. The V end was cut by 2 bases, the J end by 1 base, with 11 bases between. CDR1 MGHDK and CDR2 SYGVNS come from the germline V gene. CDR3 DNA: TGTGCCAGCAGTGAAAGATCGACCCTCCAAGAGACCCAGTACTTC. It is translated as CASSERSTLQETQYF.

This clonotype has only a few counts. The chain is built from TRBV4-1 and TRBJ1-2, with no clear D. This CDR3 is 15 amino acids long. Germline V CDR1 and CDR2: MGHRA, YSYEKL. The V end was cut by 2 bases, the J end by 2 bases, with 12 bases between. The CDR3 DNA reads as TGCGCCAGCAGCCAACAAATACGACACAACTATGGCTACACCTTC. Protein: CASSQQIRHNYGYTF.

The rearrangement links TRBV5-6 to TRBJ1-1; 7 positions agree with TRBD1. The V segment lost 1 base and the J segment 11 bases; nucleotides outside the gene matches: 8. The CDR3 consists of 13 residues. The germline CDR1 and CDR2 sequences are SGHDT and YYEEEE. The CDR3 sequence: CASSLTGVAVAFF. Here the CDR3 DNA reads TGTGCCAGCAGCTTGACAGGGGTGGCGGTGGCTTTCTTT.

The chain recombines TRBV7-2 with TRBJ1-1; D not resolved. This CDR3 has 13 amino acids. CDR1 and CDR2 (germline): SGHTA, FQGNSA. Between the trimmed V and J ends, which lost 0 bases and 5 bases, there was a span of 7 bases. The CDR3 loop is CASSLAPRTEAFF. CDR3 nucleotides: TGTGCCAGCAGCTTAGCCCCCAGGACTGAAGCTTTCTTT. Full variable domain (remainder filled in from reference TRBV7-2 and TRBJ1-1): GAGVSQSPSNKVTEKGKDVELRCDPISGHTALYWYRQSLGQGLEFLIYFQGNSAPDKSGLPSDRFSAERTGGSVSTLTIQRTQQEDSAVYLCASSLAPRTEAFFGQGTRLTVV.

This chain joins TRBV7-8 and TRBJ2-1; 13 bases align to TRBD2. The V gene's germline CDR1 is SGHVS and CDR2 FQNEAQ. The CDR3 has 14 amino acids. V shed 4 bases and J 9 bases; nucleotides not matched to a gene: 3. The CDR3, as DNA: TGTGCCAGCAGCTCGGGACTAGCGGGGCGTGAGCAGTTCTTC. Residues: CASSSGLAGREQFF.

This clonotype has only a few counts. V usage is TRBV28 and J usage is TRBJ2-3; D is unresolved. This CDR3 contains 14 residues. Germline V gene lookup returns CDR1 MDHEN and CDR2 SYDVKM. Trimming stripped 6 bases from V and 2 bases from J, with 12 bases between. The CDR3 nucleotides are TGTGCCAGCAGCCCCTCTGGGGTCACAGATACGCAGTATTTT. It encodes CASSPSGVTDTQYF.

The DNA for the CDR3 is TGCAGCGTTGAAGGGCAGCACGAGCAGTACTTC. It encodes CSVEGQHEQYF. The chain combines TRBV29-1 with TRBJ2-7; D is unresolved. CDR3 size: 11 residues. The ends were cut back, 1 base at V and 5 bases at J, with 6 bases in the middle. Germline-derived CDR1 and CDR2 are SQVTM and ANQGSEA.

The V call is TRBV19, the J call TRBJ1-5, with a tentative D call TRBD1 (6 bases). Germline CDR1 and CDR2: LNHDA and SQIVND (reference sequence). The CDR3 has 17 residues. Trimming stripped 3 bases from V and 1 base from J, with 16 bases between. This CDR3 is CASSMGAGRVSNQPQHF. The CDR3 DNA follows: TGTGCCAGTAGTATGGGGGCAGGGAGGGTGAGCAATCAGCCCCAGCATTTT.

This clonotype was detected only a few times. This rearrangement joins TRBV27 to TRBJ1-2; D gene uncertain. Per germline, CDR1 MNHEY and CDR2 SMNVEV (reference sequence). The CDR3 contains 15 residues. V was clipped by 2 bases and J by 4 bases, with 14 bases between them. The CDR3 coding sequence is TGTGCCAGCAGTTTAACCCGGACGGGCACCTATGGCTACACCTTC. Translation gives CASSLTRTGTYGYTF.

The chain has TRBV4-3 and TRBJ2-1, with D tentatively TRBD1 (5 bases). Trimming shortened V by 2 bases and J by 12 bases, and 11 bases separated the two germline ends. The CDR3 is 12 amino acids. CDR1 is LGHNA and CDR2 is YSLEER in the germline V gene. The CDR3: CASSQKGVRQFF. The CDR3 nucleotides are TGCGCCAGCAGCCAAAAAGGGGTACGGCAGTTCTTC.

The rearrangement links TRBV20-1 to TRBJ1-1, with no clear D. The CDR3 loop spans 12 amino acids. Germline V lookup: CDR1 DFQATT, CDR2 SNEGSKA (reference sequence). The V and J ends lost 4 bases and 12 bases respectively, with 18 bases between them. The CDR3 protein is CSATLDAARPFF. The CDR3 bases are TGCAGTGCTACCCTCGACGCGGCGAGGCCTTTCTTT.

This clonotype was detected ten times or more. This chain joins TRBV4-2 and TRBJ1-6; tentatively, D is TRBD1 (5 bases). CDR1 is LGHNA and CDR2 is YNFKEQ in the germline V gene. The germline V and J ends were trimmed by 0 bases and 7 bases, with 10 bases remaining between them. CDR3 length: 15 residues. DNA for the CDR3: TGTGCCAGCAGCCAAGAAGGGGAGATGAATTCACCCCTCCACTTT. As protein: CASSQEGEMNSPLHF.

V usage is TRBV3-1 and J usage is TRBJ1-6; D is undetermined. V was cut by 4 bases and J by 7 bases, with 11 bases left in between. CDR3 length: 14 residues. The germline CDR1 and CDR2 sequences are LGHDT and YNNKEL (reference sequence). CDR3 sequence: CASSLDPPNSPLHF. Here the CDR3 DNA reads TGTGCCAGCAGCCTCGACCCCCCAAATTCACCCCTCCACTTT.

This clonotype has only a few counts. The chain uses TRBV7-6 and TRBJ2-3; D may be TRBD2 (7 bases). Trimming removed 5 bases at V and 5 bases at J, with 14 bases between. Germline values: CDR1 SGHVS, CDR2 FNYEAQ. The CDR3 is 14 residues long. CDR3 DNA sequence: TGTGCCAGCAGCCGGGGGGCCGAAGTAGATACGCAGTATTTT. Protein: CASSRGAEVDTQYF. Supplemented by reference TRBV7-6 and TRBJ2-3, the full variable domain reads GAGVSQSPRYKVTKRGQDVALRCDPISGHVSLYWYRQALGQGPEFLTYFNYEAQQDKSGLPNDRFSAERPEGSISTLTIQRTEQRDSAMYRCASSRGAEVDTQYFGPGTRLTVL.

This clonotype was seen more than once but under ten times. The CDR3 nucleotides are TGCAGTGCTAGAGGTGTTCGCCCTTATAGCAATCAGCCCCAGCATTTT. It codes for CSARGVRPYSNQPQHF. The rearrangement joins TRBV20-1 to TRBJ1-5; the D is unclear. V was shortened by 1 base and J by 0 bases, with 13 bases between the two germline ends. The germline V gene has CDR1 DFQATT and CDR2 SNEGSKA (reference sequence). The CDR3 runs to 16 residues.

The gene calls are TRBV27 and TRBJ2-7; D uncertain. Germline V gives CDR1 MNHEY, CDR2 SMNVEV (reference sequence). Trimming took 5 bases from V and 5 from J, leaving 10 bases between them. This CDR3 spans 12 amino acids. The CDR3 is CASSTGRNEQYF. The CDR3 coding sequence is TGTGCCAGCAGTACCGGCAGAAACGAGCAGTACTTC.

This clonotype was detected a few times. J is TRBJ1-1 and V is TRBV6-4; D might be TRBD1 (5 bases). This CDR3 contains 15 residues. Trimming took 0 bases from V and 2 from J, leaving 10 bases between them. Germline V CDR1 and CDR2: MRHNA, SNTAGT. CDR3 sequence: CASSDSAGANTEAFF. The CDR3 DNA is TGTGCCAGCAGTGACTCAGCTGGGGCCAACACTGAAGCTTTCTTT.

CDR3 loop: CASSWTSGGYYNEQFF. Written as DNA, the CDR3 is TGTGCCAGCAGTTGGACTAGCGGGGGTTACTACAATGAGCAGTTCTTC. The rearrangement uses TRBV28 and TRBJ2-1; 13 nucleotides line up with TRBD2. The V gene end was trimmed by 4 bases and the J gene end by 3 bases; junction bases not matched to a gene: 3. Germline assignment: CDR1 MDHEN and CDR2 SYDVKM. The CDR3 has 16 amino acids.